These 17 T cell receptor beta chains originate from one sample sequenced in a study of blood T cell repertoires in COVID-19. The table came from immunoSEQ multiplex PCR; TCRdb's copy has only in-frame clones and leaves some out. The table shows 310,000 or so clones, with approximately 88% occurring only once. The sample was PBMCs or T cells enriched from blood (not recorded which). The receptors were gathered from a woman between 35 and 50 years old who had recovered from COVID-19.

CDR3 sequence: CASSRGTGGYYTQYF. As DNA, the CDR3 is TGTGCCAGCAGCCGAGGGACAGGGGGGTATTATACGCAGTATTTT. V gene TRBV3-1 (or the pseudogene TRBV3-2) combines with J gene TRBJ2-3; 11 bases agree with TRBD1. The trim removed 4 bases at V and 7 bases at J, leaving 7 bases unmatched. The CDR3 is 15 residues long. Germline-derived CDR1 and CDR2 are LGHDT and YNNKEL (reference sequence).

CDR3 in amino acids: CASTPPSMAALHF. CDR3 coding DNA: TGCGCCAGCACCCCGCCATCGATGGCCGCTTTGCATTTT. The V gene is TRBV10-1, the J gene TRBJ1-5, with D unclear. CDR1 and CDR2 from the germline V gene are WNHNN and SYGVQD (reference sequence). Trimming shortened V by 7 bases and J by 15 bases, and 22 bases separated the two germline ends. There are 13 residues in the CDR3.

The chain links TRBV18 to TRBJ1-2, with 10 bases matching TRBD1. The V gene end was trimmed by 7 bases and the J gene end by 3 bases; junction bases not matched to a gene: 11. The germline V gene encodes CDR1 KGHSH and CDR2 LQKENI. The CDR3 extends over 16 amino acids. The DNA for the CDR3 is TGTGCCAGCTTACCGAGACAGGGGGCGCGGGACTATGGCTACACCTTC. It codes for CASLPRQGARDYGYTF.

The J gene is TRBJ2-7, the V gene TRBV21-1; the table calls TRBD1, which could not be checked here. TRBV21-1 is given as a pseudogene. This CDR3 region has 16 residues. The CDR3 DNA reads TGTGCCAGCAGCAAATCGGACAGGGGGCCTTACTACGAGCAGTACTTC. It codes for CASSKSDRGPYYEQYF.

This rearrangement joins TRBV11-2 to TRBJ2-2; D possibly corresponds to TRBD1 (5 bases). In germline, CDR1 is SGHAT, CDR2 FQNNGV. V lost 5 bases, J lost 7 bases, and 11 bases lay in between. The CDR3 spans 13 residues. As DNA, the CDR3 is TGTGCCAGCAGCGGGCGACAGTTCGGGGAGCTGTTTTTT. Translated: CASSGRQFGELFF.

The genes are TRBV28 and TRBJ2-7, with 9 bases lining up with TRBD2. Germline-derived CDR1 and CDR2 are MDHEN and SYDVKM. The CDR3 has 17 residues. The V segment lost 6 bases and the J segment 1 base; nucleotides outside the gene matches: 13. CDR3: CASSPYVAGALSYEQYF. The CDR3 region has the DNA TGTGCCAGCAGCCCATACGTAGCGGGGGCCCTATCCTACGAGCAGTACTTC.

The chain combines TRBV5-5 with TRBJ2-3, with a weak D call TRBD2 (5 bases). CDR3 size: 12 residues. The germline V and J ends were trimmed by 4 bases and 6 bases, with 9 bases remaining between them. The germline gives CDR1 SGHKS, CDR2 YYEKEE (reference sequence). CDR3: CASSPGWDTQYF. CDR3 bases: TGTGCCAGCAGCCCGGGATGGGATACGCAGTATTTT.

The chain employs TRBV15 and TRBJ1-2, with 8 bases identical to TRBD1. The CDR3 length is 13 residues. The V gene's germline CDR1 is LNHNV and CDR2 YYDKDF (reference sequence). The J segment lost 4 bases and the V segment lost 4 bases, leaving 2 bases of the junction unmatched. CDR3 coding DNA: TGTGCCACCAGCAAAGACAGGGGCTATGGCTACACCTTC. Residues: CATSKDRGYGYTF.

The chain couples TRBV4-2 to TRBJ2-7, with 7 bases fitting TRBD1. The CDR3 loop spans 20 amino acids. V was pared by 4 bases and J by 0 bases, with 21 bases of the junction left unmatched. Germline V lookup: CDR1 LGHNA, CDR2 YNFKEQ. The CDR3 nucleotides are TGTGCCAGCAGCCCCCCGACCCCGACAGGACAGGAGAGCTTCTCCTACGAGCAGTACTTC. Amino acids: CASSPPTPTGQESFSYEQYF.

The J gene is TRBJ2-3, the V gene TRBV30; perhaps TRBD2 as D (5 bases). CDR1 is GTSNPN, CDR2 SVGIG, per germline (reference sequence). The CDR3 consists of 15 residues. Trimming took off 1 base at V and 1 base at J, with 12 bases between the two ends. The CDR3 sequence is CAWSGISAGTDTQYF. CDR3 in DNA: TGTGCCTGGAGTGGGATTAGCGCTGGCACAGATACGCAGTATTTT.

On this clone: At the DNA level, this CDR3 is encoded by other sequences in the same sample as well. V usage is TRBV19 and J usage is TRBJ2-7, with 13 bases fitting TRBD2. V trimming: 5 bases; J trimming: 4 bases; junction bases outside the gene matches: 2. CDR1 LNHDA and CDR2 SQIVND come from the germline V gene (reference sequence). The CDR3 spans 14 residues. The CDR3 nucleotides read TGTGCCAGTAGTGGACTAGCGGGAGAGTACGAGCAGTACTTC. It yields the protein CASSGLAGEYEQYF. The variable domain in full, completed from reference TRBV19 and TRBJ2-7, reads DGGITQSPKYLFRKEGQNVTLSCEQNLNHDAMYWYRQDPGQGLRLIYYSQIVNDFQKGDIAEGYSVSREKKESFPLTVTSAQKNPTAFYLCASSGLAGEYEQYFGPGTRLTVT.

This clone has just a few counts. The chain combines TRBV7-6 with TRBJ2-7, with 11 bases aligning to TRBD1. Germline V CDR1 and CDR2: SGHVS, FNYEAQ. The J segment lost 4 bases and the V segment lost 5 bases, leaving 4 bases of the junction unmatched. The CDR3 sequence is 14 residues long. The CDR3 loop reads CASSRGTGGYEQYF. CDR3 nucleotide sequence: TGTGCCAGCAGCAGGGGGACAGGGGGGTACGAGCAGTACTTC.

The CDR3 is CATSRDWTGAQETQYF. The DNA of the CDR3 is TGTGCCACCAGCAGAGATTGGACAGGGGCCCAAGAGACCCAGTACTTC. V and J are TRBV15 and TRBJ2-5; 9 bases are a match to TRBD1. The CDR3 is 16 residues long. With V trimmed by 0 bases and J by 1 base, 3 bases remained unmatched. Germline V gives CDR1 LNHNV, CDR2 YYDKDF (reference sequence). The whole variable domain, remainder taken from reference TRBV15 and TRBJ2-5, is DAMVIQNPRYQVTQFGKPVTLSCSQTLNHNVMYWYQQKSSQAPKLLFHYYDKDFNNEADTPDNFQSRRPNTSFCFLDIRSPGLGDTAMYLCATSRDWTGAQETQYFGPGTRLLVL.

This clone was seen only once. The gene calls are TRBV5-1 and TRBJ2-6; TRBD2 is a possible D gene (7 bases). CDR3 length: 17 amino acids. Germline V gene lookup returns CDR1 SGHRS and CDR2 YFSETQ. V lost 2 bases and J lost 2, with 14 bases in between. Here the CDR3 reads CASSFGSGGAGANVLTF. The CDR3 nucleotides read TGCGCCAGCAGCTTCGGGTCGGGGGGCGCTGGGGCCAACGTCCTGACTTTC. The full variable domain, in which reference TRBV5-1 and TRBJ2-6 provide the parts outside the CDR3, is KAGVTQTPRYLIKTRGQQVTLSCSPISGHRSVSWYQQTPGQGLQFLFEYFSETQRNKGNFPGRFSGRQFSNSRSEMNVSTLELGDSALYLCASSFGSGGAGANVLTFGAGSRLTVL.

The DNA of the CDR3 is TGTGCCAGCAGTACAGGGACCACTGAAGCTTTCTTT. Encoded protein: CASSTGTTEAFF. The J gene is TRBJ1-1, the V gene TRBV27; D possibly corresponds to TRBD1 (6 bases). CDR3 length: 12 residues. The V gene's germline CDR1 is MNHEY and CDR2 SMNVEV (reference sequence). V lost 5 bases to trimming and J lost 4 bases, with 8 bases between them.

The genes are TRBV15 and TRBJ2-1, with D possibly matching TRBD1 (5 bases). This CDR3 is built from 13 residues. V lost 5 bases and J 10 bases, leaving 15 bases between the germline ends. Germline CDR1 and CDR2: LNHNV and YYDKDF (reference sequence). CDR3 in DNA: TGTGCCACCAGCGGAACCAGGGTTTTCGAGCAGTTCTTC. This gives the protein CATSGTRVFEQFF.

This rearrangement joins TRBV6-6 to TRBJ1-4, with TRBD1 identical over 10 bases. The V and J ends lost 10 bases and 0 bases, in that order; junction bases with no gene match: 2. Germline CDR1 reads MNHNY; CDR2 reads SVGAGI (reference sequence). CDR3 length equals 14 residues. CDR3 sequence: CATGQGATNEKLFF. CDR3 DNA sequence: TGTGCCACCGGACAGGGGGCAACTAATGAAAAACTGTTTTTT.